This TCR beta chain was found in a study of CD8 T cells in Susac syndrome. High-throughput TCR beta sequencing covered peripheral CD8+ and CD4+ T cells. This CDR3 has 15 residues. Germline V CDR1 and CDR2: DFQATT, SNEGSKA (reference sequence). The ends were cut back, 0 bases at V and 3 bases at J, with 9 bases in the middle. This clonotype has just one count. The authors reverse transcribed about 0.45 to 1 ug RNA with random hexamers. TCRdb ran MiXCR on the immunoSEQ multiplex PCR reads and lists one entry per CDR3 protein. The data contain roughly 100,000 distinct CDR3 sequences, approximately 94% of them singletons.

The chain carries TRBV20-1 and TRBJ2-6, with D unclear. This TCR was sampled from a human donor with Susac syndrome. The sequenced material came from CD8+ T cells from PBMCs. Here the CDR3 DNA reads TGCAGTGCTAGAGATTACCTGGGTGGGGCCAACGTCCTGACTTTC. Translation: CSARDYLGGANVLTF.